The clone carrying this T cell receptor (beta chain) was counted a few times. Its antigen is as yet unknown. This entry comes from a study of identical twins. Regarding the study as a whole: Memory repertoires showed no such pattern, whereas abundant cord blood beta clonotypes carried fewer insertions.

Germline CDR1 is SGDLS and CDR2 is YYNGEE. This CDR3 region has 16 residues. Losses at the gene ends were 1 base for V and 1 base for J; bases not matched to a gene: 1. A universal primer site was incorporated via template switching, and the cDNA contained unique molecular identifiers. TCRdb re-analysed the 5' RACE reads in MiXCR, keeping a single row per CDR3 protein. The table shows around 220,000 distinct CDR3 sequences, with 8% to 11% occurring only once. Sample: memory T cells sorted from blood. The chain joins TRBV9 to TRBJ2-2; 10 bases are shared with TRBD2. This TCR was sampled from a man aged 45 to 65 in good health. The chain's CDR3 is CASSVKREGNTGELFF. The DNA of the CDR3 is TGTGCCAGCAGCGTAAAGCGGGAGGGGAACACCGGGGAGCTGTTTTTT.